This TCR beta chain was recorded in a study of blood T cell repertoires in COVID-19. Study-wide background: Material from acute and convalescent COVID-19 was sourced from the United States, Italy and Spain. Sample material is recorded as cDNA or gDNA derived from T cells, B-cell-depleted T cells, or PBMCs.

Germline V gene lookup returns CDR1 SNHLY and CDR2 FYNNEI. The CDR3 runs to 13 residues. Trimming took 7 bases from V and 14 from J, leaving 23 bases between them. Original data processing: Amplification of reference gene primers provided the estimated nucleated cell counts. TCRdb keeps only in-frame clones here, not all; method: immunoSEQ multiplex PCR. That table gives V, J and clone size, and the DNA gave D and trimming. The sample carries roughly 160,000 clones, 80% to 85% recorded once. The V and J genes are TRBV2 and TRBJ1-2; D not certain. Sequences were obtained from peripheral blood. This receptor was obtained from a man aged 65-85 years with active or convalescent COVID-19. The CDR3, as DNA: TGTGCCAGCAACTCACCGCGGGAGAACTTGTCGACCTTC. It specifies CASNSPRENLSTF.